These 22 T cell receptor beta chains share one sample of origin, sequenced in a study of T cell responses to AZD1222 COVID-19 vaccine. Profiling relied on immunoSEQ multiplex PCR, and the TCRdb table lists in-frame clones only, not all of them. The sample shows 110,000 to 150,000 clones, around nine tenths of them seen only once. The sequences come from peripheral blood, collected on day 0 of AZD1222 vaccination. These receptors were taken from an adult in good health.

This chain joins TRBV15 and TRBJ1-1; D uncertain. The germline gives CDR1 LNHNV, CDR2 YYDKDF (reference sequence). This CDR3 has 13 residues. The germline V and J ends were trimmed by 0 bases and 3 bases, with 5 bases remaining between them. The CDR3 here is CATSRDLDTEAFF. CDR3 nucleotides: TGTGCCACCAGCAGAGATCTCGACACTGAAGCTTTCTTT.

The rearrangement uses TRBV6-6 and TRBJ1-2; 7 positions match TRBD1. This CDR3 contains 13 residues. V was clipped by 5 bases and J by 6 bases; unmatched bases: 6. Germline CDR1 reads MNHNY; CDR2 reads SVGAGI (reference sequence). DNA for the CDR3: TGTGCCAGCAGTCGTCGACAGGGTCATGGCTACACCTTC. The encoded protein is CASSRRQGHGYTF.

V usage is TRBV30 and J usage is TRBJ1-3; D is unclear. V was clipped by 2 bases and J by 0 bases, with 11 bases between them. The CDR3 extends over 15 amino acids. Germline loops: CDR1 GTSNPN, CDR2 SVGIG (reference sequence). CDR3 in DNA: TGTGCCTGGAGTCGGAGGAAAACCTCTGGAAACACCATATATTTT. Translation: CAWSRRKTSGNTIYF.

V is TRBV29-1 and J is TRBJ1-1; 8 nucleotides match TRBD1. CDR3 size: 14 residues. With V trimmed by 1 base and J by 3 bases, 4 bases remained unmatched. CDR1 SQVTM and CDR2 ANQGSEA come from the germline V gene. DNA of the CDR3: TGCAGCGTTGAAGGGCAGGGGGCTCACACTGAAGCTTTCTTT. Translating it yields CSVEGQGAHTEAFF.

The CDR3 region has the DNA TGTGCCAGCAGCCACAGGACTAGCGGGCTTTACAATGAGCAGTTCTTC. Its translation: CASSHRTSGLYNEQFF. The V and J genes are TRBV14 and TRBJ2-1; TRBD2 matches at 11 bases. The junction had 5 bases not matched to a gene; V was cut back by 3 bases and J by 4 bases. CDR3 size: 16 residues. In germline, CDR1 is SGHDN, CDR2 FVKESK.

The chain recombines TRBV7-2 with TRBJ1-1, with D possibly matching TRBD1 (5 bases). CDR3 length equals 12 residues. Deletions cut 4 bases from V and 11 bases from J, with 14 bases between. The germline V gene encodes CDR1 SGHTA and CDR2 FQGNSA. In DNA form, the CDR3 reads TGTGCCAGCAGCTCGCAGGGACGTGATGCTTTCTTT. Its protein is CASSSQGRDAFF.

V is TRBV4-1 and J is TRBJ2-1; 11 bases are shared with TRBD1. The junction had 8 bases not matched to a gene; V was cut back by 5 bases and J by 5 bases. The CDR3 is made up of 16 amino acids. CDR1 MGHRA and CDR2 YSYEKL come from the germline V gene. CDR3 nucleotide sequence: TGCGCCAGCAGCGACCTGGACAGGGGGCTCGACAATGAGCAGTTCTTC. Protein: CASSDLDRGLDNEQFF.

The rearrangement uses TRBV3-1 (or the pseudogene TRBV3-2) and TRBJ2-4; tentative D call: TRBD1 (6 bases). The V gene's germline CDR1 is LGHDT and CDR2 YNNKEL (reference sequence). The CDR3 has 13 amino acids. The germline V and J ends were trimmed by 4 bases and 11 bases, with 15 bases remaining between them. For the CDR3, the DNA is TGTGCCAGCAGCCTTGACCGGGACACCGTTCAGTACTTC. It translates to CASSLDRDTVQYF.

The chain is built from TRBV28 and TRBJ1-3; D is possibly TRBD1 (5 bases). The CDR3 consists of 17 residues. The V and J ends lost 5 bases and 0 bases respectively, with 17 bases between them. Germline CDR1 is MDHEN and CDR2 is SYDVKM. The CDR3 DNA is TGTGCCAGCAGTCCCCGAGGACACCTCAACTCTGGAAACACCATATATTTT. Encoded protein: CASSPRGHLNSGNTIYF.

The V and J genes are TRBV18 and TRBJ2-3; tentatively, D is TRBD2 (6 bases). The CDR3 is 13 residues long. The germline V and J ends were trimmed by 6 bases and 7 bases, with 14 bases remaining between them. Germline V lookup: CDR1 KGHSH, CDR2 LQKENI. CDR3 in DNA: TGTGCCAGCTCTCTGGAGGGCCCCCATACGCAGTATTTT. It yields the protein CASSLEGPHTQYF.

CDR3 sequence: CASSTHAGEAFF. The CDR3 DNA reads as TGTGCCAGTAGCACGCATGCGGGTGAAGCTTTCTTT. The chain recombines TRBV19 with TRBJ1-1; D is unclear. V was clipped by 6 bases and J by 7 bases, with 12 bases between them. The CDR3 is 12 residues long. Germline values: CDR1 LNHDA, CDR2 SQIVND (reference sequence).

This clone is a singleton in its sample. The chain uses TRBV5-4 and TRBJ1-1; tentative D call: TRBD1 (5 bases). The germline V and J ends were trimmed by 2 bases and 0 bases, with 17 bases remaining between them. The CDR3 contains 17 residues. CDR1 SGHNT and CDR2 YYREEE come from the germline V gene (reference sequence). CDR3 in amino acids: CASSFGGMGLMNTEAFF. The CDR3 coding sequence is TGTGCCAGCAGCTTTGGGGGTATGGGCCTCATGAACACTGAAGCTTTCTTT.

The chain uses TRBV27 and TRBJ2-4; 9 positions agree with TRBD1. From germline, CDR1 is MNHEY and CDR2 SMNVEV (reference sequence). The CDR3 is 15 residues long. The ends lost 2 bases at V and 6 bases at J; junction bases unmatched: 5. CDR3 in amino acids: CASSLGGQGVNIQYF. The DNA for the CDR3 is TGTGCCAGCAGTTTAGGGGGACAGGGTGTAAACATTCAGTACTTC.

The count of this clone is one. The CDR3 reads CASSYSPGELYEQYF. The CDR3 nucleotides read TGTGCCAGCAGTTACTCGCCGGGAGAACTCTACGAGCAGTACTTC. The genes are TRBV6-2 or TRBV6-3 and TRBJ2-7; perhaps TRBD2 as D (6 bases). CDR3 length: 15 residues. Per the germline V gene, CDR1 is MNHEY and CDR2 is SVGEGT. Deletions cut 0 bases from V and 3 bases from J, with 12 bases between.

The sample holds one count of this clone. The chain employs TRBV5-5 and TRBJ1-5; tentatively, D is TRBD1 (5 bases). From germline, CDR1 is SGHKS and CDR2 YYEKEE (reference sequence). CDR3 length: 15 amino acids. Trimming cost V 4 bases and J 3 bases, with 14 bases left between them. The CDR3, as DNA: TGTGCCAGCAGCGTGCAGGGTTGGGACAATCAGCCCCAGCATTTT. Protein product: CASSVQGWDNQPQHF.

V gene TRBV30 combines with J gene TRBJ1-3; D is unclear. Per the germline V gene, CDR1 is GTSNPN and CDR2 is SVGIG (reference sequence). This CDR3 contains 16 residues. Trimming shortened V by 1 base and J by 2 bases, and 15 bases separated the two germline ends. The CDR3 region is CAWSGVKSGAGNTIYF. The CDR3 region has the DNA TGTGCCTGGAGTGGAGTGAAGTCCGGGGCTGGAAACACCATATATTTT.

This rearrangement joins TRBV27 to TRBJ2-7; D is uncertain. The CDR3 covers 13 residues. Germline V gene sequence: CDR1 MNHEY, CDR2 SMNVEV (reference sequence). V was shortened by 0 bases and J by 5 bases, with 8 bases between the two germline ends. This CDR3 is CASSLSRLNEQYF. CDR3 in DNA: TGTGCCAGCAGTTTATCGCGGCTAAACGAGCAGTACTTC.

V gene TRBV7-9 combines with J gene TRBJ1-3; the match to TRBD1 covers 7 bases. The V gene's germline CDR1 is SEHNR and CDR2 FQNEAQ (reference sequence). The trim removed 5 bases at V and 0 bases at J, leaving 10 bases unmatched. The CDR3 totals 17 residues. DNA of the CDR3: TGTGCCAGCAGCCAACCGGACAGGTCGAGCTCTGGAAACACCATATATTTT. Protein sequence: CASSQPDRSSSGNTIYF.

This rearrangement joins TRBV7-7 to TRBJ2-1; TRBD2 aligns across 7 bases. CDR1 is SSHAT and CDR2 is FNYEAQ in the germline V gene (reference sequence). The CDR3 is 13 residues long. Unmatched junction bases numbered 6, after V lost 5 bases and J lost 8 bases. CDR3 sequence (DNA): TGTGCCAGCAGCCCCCGCCGGGGGGATGAGCAGTTCTTC. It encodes CASSPRRGDEQFF.

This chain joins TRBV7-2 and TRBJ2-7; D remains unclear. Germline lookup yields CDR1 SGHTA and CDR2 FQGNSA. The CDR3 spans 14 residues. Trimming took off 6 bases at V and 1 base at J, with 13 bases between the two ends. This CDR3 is CASRTHSDSYEQYF. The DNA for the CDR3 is TGTGCCAGCAGAACCCACTCTGATTCCTACGAGCAGTACTTC.

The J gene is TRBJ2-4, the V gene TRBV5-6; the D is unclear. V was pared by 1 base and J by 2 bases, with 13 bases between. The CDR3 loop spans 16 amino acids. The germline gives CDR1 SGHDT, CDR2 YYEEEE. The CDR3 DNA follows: TGTGCCAGCAGCTTGATTGAGGATATCACCAAAAACATTCAGTACTTC. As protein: CASSLIEDITKNIQYF.

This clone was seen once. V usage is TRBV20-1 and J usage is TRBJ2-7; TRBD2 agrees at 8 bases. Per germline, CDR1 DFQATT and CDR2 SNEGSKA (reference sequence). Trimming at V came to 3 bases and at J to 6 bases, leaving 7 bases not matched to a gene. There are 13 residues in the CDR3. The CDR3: CSASASGRGEQYF. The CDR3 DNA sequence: TGCAGTGCTAGTGCCAGCGGGAGAGGCGAGCAGTACTTC.